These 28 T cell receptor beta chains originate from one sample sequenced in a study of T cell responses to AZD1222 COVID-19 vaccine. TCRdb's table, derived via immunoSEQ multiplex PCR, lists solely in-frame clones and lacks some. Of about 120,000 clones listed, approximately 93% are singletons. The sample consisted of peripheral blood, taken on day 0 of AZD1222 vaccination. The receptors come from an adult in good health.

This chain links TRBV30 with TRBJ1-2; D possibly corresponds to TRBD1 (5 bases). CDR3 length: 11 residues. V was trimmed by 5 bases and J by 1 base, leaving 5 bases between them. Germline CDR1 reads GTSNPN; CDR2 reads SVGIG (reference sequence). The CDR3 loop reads CAWGGNYGYTF. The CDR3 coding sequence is TGTGCCTGGGGGGGTAACTATGGCTACACCTTC.

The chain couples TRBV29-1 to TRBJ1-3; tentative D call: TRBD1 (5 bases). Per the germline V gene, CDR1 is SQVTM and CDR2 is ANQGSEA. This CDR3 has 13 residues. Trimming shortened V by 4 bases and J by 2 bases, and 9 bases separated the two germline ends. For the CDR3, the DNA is TGCAGCGTTGTGGGGCTCGCTGGAAACACCATATATTTT. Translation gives CSVVGLAGNTIYF. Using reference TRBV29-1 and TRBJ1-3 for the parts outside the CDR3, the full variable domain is SAVISQKPSRDICQRGTSLTIQCQVDSQVTMMFWYRQQPGQSLTLIATANQGSEATYESGFVIDKFPISRPNLTFSTLTVSNMSPEDSSIYLCSVVGLAGNTIYFGEGSWLTVV.

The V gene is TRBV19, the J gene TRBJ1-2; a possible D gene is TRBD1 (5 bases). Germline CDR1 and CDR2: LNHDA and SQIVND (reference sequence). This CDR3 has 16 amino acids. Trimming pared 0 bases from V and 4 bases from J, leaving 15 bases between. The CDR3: CASSIDPAGRGYGYTF. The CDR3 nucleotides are TGTGCCAGTAGTATAGATCCGGCAGGGAGAGGCTATGGCTACACCTTC.

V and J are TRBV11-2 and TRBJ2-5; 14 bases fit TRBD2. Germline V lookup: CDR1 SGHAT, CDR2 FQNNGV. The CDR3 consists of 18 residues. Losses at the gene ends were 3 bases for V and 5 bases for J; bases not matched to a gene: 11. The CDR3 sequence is CASSFWGGGLAGVETQYF. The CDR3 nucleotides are TGTGCCAGCAGCTTTTGGGGCGGGGGACTAGCGGGAGTGGAGACCCAGTACTTC.

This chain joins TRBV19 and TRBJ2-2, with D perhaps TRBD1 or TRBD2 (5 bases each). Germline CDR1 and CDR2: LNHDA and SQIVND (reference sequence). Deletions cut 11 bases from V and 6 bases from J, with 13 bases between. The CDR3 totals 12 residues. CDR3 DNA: TGTGCCGTCCTGAGGGGCCCCGGGGAGCTGTTTTTT. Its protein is CAVLRGPGELFF. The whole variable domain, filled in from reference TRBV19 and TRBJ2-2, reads DGGITQSPKYLFRKEGQNVTLSCEQNLNHDAMYWYRQDPGQGLRLIYYSQIVNDFQKGDIAEGYSVSREKKESFPLTVTSAQKNPTAFYLCAVLRGPGELFFGEGSRLTVL.

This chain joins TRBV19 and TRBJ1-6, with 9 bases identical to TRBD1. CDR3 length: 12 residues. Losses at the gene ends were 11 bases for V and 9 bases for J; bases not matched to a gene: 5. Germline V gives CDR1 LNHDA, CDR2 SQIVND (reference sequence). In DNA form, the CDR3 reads TGTGCCGCCGGGACAGGGTCTTCACCCCTCCACTTT. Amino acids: CAAGTGSSPLHF.

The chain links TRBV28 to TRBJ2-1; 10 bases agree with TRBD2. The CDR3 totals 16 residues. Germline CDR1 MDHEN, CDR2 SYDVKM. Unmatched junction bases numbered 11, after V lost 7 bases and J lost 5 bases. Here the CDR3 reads CASISGRLAGNNEQFF. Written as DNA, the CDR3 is TGTGCCAGCATTTCCGGAAGACTAGCGGGCAACAATGAGCAGTTCTTC. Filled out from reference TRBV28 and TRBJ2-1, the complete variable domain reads DVKVTQSSRYLVKRTGEKVFLECVQDMDHENMFWYRQDPGLGLRLIYFSYDVKMKEKGDIPEGYSVSREKKERFSLILESASTNQTSMYLCASISGRLAGNNEQFFGPGTRLTVL.

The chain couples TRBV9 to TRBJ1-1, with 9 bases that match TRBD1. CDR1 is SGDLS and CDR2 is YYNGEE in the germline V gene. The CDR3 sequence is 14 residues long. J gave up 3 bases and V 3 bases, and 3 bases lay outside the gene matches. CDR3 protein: CASSDNRGHTEAFF. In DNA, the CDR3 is TGTGCCAGCAGCGACAACAGGGGGCACACTGAAGCTTTCTTT.

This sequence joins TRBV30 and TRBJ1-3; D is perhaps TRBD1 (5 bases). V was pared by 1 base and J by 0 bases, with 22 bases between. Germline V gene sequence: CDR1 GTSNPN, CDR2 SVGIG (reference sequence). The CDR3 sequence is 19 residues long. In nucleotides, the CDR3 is TGTGCCTGGAGTGGGGCGTTCTCTTTAGAGGGGATCTCTGGAAACACCATATATTTT. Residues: CAWSGAFSLEGISGNTIYF.

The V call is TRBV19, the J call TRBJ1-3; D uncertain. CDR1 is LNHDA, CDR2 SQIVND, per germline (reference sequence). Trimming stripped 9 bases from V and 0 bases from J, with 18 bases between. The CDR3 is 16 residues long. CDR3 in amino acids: CASLRTVRGSGNTIYF. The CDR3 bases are TGTGCCAGCCTTAGGACCGTCCGGGGCTCTGGAAACACCATATATTTT.

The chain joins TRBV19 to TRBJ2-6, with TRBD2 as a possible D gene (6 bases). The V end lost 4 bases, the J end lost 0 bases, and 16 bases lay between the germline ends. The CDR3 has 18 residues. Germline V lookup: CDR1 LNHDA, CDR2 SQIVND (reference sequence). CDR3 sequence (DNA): TGTGCCAGTAGTACCGTGTTCTCGGGGGTCTCTGGGGCCAACGTCCTGACTTTC. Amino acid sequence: CASSTVFSGVSGANVLTF.

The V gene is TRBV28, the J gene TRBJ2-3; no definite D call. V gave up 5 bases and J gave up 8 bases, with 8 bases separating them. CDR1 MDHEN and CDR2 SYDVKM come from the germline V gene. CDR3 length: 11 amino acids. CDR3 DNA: TGTGCCAGCAGTGATCCCGGTACGCAGTATTTT. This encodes CASSDPGTQYF.

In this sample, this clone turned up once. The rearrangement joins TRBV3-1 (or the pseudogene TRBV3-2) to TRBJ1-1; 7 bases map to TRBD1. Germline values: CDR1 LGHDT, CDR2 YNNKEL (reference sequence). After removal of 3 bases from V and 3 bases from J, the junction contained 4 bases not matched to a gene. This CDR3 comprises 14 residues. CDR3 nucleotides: TGTGCCAGCAGCCATCTAGACAGGGACACTGAAGCTTTCTTT. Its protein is CASSHLDRDTEAFF.

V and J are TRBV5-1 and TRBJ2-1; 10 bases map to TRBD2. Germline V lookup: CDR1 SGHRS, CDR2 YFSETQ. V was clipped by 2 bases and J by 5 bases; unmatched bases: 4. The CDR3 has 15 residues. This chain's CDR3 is CASSFVAGGHNEQFF. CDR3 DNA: TGCGCCAGCAGCTTTGTAGCGGGAGGACACAATGAGCAGTTCTTC.

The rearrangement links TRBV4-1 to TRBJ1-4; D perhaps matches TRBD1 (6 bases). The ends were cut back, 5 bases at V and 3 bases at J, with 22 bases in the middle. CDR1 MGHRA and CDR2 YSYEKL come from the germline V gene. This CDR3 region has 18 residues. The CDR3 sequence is CASSSRTALTAANEKLFF. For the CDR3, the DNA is TGCGCCAGCAGCTCCCGGACAGCTCTCACCGCTGCTAATGAAAAACTGTTTTTT.

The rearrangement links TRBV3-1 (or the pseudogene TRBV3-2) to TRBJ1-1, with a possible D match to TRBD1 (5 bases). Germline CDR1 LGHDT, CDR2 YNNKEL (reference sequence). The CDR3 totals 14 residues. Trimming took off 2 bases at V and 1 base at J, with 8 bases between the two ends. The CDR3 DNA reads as TGTGCCAGCAGCCAAAGGACACCGAACACTGAAGCTTTCTTT. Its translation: CASSQRTPNTEAFF.

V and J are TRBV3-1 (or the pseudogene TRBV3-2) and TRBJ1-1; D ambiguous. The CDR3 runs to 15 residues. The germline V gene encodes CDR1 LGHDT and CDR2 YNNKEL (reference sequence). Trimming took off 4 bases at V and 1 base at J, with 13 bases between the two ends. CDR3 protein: CASSLQSGKNTEAFF. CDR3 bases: TGTGCCAGCAGCCTTCAGTCCGGCAAGAACACTGAAGCTTTCTTT.

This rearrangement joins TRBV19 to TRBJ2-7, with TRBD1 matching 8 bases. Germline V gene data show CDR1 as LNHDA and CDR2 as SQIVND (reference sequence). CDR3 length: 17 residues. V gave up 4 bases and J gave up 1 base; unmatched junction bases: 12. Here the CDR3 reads CASSSRDRFERSYEQYF. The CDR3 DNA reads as TGTGCCAGTAGTAGTCGGGACAGGTTCGAACGGTCCTACGAGCAGTACTTC.

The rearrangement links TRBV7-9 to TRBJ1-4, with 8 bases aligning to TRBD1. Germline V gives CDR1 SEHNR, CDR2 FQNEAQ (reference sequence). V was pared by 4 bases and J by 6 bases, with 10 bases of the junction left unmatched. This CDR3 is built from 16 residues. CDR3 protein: CASSSKQGVVDEKLFF. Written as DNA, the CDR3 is TGTGCCAGCAGCTCCAAACAGGGGGTTGTAGATGAAAAACTGTTTTTT.

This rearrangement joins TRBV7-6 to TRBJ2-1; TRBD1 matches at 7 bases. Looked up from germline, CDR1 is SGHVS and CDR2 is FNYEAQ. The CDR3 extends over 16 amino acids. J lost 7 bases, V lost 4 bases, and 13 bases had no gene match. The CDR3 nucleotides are TGTGCCAGCAGCTGGAGGACAGGTTCCATAGGGAATGAGCAGTTCTTC. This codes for CASSWRTGSIGNEQFF.

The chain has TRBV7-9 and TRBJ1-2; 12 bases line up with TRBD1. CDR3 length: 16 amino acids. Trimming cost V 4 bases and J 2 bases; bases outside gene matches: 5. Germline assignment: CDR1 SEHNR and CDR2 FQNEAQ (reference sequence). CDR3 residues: CASSSGGQGANYGYTF. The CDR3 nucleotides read TGTGCCAGCAGCTCAGGGGGACAGGGGGCGAACTATGGCTACACCTTC.

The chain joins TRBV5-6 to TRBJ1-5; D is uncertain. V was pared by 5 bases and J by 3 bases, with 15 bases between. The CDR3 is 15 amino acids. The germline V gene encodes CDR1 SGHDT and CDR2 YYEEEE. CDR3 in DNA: TGTGCCAGCAGTCGGTCCGAGACAATCAATCAGCCCCAGCATTTT. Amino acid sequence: CASSRSETINQPQHF.

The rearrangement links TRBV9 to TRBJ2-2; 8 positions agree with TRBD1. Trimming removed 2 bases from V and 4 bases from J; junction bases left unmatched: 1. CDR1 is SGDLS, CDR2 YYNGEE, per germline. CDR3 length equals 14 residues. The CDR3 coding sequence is TGTGCCAGCAGCGTCCAGGGGGCCACCGGGGAGCTGTTTTTT. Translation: CASSVQGATGELFF.

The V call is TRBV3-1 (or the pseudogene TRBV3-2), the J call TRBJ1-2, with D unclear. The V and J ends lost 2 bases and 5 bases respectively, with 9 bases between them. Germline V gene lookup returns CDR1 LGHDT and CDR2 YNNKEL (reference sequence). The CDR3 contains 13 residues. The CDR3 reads CASSQTSIYGYTF. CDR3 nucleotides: TGTGCCAGCAGCCAAACATCCATTTATGGCTACACCTTC.

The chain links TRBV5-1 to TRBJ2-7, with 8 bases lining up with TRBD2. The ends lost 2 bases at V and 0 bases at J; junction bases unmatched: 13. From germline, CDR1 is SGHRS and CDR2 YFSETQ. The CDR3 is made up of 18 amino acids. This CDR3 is CASSFVVTGGGSSYEQYF. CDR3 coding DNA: TGCGCCAGCAGCTTTGTCGTAACGGGAGGGGGGAGCTCCTACGAGCAGTACTTC.

The CDR3 DNA reads TGCGCCAGCAGCTTGCGTCTAGCCCCAAATACGCAGTATTTT. Translated: CASSLRLAPNTQYF. This chain links TRBV5-1 with TRBJ2-3, with a possible D match to TRBD2 (5 bases). V was trimmed by 1 base and J by 7 bases, leaving 13 bases between them. The germline CDR1 and CDR2 sequences are SGHRS and YFSETQ. The CDR3 is made up of 14 amino acids.

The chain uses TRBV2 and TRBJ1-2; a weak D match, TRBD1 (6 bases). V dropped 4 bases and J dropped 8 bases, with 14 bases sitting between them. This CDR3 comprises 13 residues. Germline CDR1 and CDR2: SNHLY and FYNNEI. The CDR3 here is CASSGDIRRGYTF. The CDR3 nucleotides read TGTGCCAGCAGTGGGGACATCAGAAGGGGCTACACCTTC.

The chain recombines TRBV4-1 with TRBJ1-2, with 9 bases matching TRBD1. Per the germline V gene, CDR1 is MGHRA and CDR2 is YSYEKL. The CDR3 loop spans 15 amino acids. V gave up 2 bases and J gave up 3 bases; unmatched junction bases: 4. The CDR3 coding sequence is TGCGCCAGCAGCCAAAGGGACAGGGCGGACTATGGCTACACCTTC. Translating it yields CASSQRDRADYGYTF.